This T cell receptor (beta chain) comes out of a study of OX40 agonist ivuxolimab in advanced cancers. In the study overall: Previous treatment with anti-PD-1, anti-PD-L1 or anti-CTLA-4 therapy was allowed; 35% to 50% had received some. General study points: Within 6 weeks, CD4+ and CD8+ blood T cells expanded clonally at 0.1 to 3.0 mg/kg. Compared with CD4+, CD8+ T cells on average had more expanded clones.

Baseline, cycle 4 day 1, and cycle 7 day 1 were the blood sampling points. In regard to this clone: The antigen remains unidentified.

V was cut by 5 bases and J by 9 bases, with 14 bases left in between. This CDR3 is 13 amino acids long. Looked up from germline, CDR1 is PRHDT and CDR2 is FYEKMQ (reference sequence). Profiled with immunoSEQ multiplex PCR; TCRdb holds only in-frame clones, not every one. Of about 61,000 clones listed, roughly 87% are singletons. The sample here was CD4+ or CD8+ T cells sorted from blood, taken in a trial of the OX40 agonist ivuxolimab. The sequence was obtained from an adult with an advanced solid tumor such as melanoma, head and neck, liver or kidney cancer. The V and J genes are TRBV13 and TRBJ2-1, with D tentatively TRBD1 (6 bases). Here the CDR3 DNA reads TGTGCCAGCAGCCAAGTATCGGACAGTGAGCAGTTCTTC. This codes for CASSQVSDSEQFF.